The entry below describes one T cell receptor beta chain. Its antigen is not identified. Trimming took off 7 bases at V and 5 bases at J, with 14 bases between the two ends. The length of the CDR3 is 13 residues. Germline lookup yields CDR1 MNHNY and CDR2 SVGAGI (reference sequence). The data were obtained in a study of post-analysis software for immune sequencing data. The study, taken as a whole, reports: In multiple sclerosis, normalized Chao1 diversity was significantly below that of controls. Comparison of patients with controls showed about 5 TRBV segments more frequent in patients, TRBV5-6, TRBV5-1 and TRBV20-1 among them.

TCR beta cDNA libraries included unique molecular identifiers. One entry per CDR3 protein, called by TCRdb with MiXCR from the PCR reads. The sample holds under 900,000 distinct CDR3 sequences, approximately 53% seen once. The chain uses TRBV6-6 and TRBJ1-2; D not certain. The source is a girl between 10 and 17 years old with multiple sclerosis. The sequenced material came from blood. The CDR3 spells CASNRAAAYGYTF. The CDR3 nucleotides read TGTGCCAGCAATCGCGCCGCGGCTTATGGCTACACCTTC.